A single TCR beta chain is shown here with its context. TCRdb keeps only in-frame clones here, not all; method: immunoSEQ multiplex PCR. The table shows hundreds of thousands of clones, with about 89% occurring only once. This record comes from a study of blood T cell repertoires in COVID-19. About the study: PBMCs, B-cell-depleted T cells, or T cells were the source of the cDNA or gDNA that made up the material.

The germline gives CDR1 MNHEY, CDR2 SMNVEV (reference sequence). Trimming cost V 6 bases and J 5 bases, with 21 bases left between them. The CDR3 runs to 16 residues. The gene calls are TRBV27 and TRBJ2-3, with D perhaps matching TRBD2 (7 bases). Sequencing input: peripheral blood. The sequence was collected from a woman in her fifties or sixties with COVID-19, enrolled during active disease. The CDR3 coding sequence is TGTGCCAGCAGACCTCTAACGGGGGGCGAAGTAGATACGCAGTATTTT. It encodes CASRPLTGGEVDTQYF.